This T cell receptor beta chain was captured by sequencing in a study of CXCR3-negative and CXCR3-positive naive CD8 T cells. The CDR3 is 18 amino acids. Germline assignment: CDR1 DFQATT and CDR2 SNEGSKA (reference sequence). UMI-labeled 5' RACE yielded the TRB cDNA libraries. No DNA is given; TCRdb re-called the 5' RACE reads and lists each CDR3 protein once. The sample totals about 130,000 distinct CDR3 sequences. The V call is TRBV20-1, the J call TRBJ2-6; without DNA, the TCRdb call of TRBD1 cannot be checked. The source of this sequence is a human donor in good health. Some clones in this sample may be carry-over from other donors' samples. The sequenced material came from naive CXCR3- CD8+ T cells from blood. The sample's subset: CD45RO-CCR7+CD27+CD95- naive CD8+ T cells lacking CXCR3 (TNR3-). The CDR3 sequence: CSARDFGQGVSGANVLTF.